This TCR beta chain derives from a study of T cells in Graves' hyperthyroidism and ophthalmopathy (dated by TCRdb to about 2019). With regard to the full study: Peripheral blood was sampled at the time of initial diagnosis, prior to any treatment. To identify distinguishing TCR V-J signatures, a discovery cohort of some 99 patients was used, comprising approximately 40 with Graves' ophthalmopathy and 57 with stable Graves' hyperthyroidism. Prospective prediction of ophthalmopathy was tested in an independent validation cohort consisting of about 20 hyperthyroidism patients and about 17 patients who later progressed to ophthalmopathy. The 90 to 100 discovery patients were randomly divided into training and test sets at a 7:3 ratio. The study also compared thyroid tissue and blood T-cell repertoires from several Graves' hyperthyroidism patients. After sampling, hyperthyroidism patients received methimazole starting at 30 mg daily, and ophthalmopathy patients received high-dose intravenous methylprednisolone. The paper describes TCR Vbeta CDR3 sequencing of 135 peripheral blood samples, made up of 43 ophthalmopathy patients, around 78 hyperthyroidism patients and roughly 17 progressor patients. Overall results and qualifications from the work: A 13 V-J signature model separated ophthalmopathy from stable hyperthyroidism, with approximately 87% sensitivity and approximately 81% specificity in cross-validation and 80%/75% in testing. Most expanded thyroid clonotypes (frequency above 0.001) were also found in blood, which suggests that blood repertoires may mirror thyroid immune responses. In validation, progression to ophthalmopathy was predicted by the model with approximately 67% sensitivity and 72% to 85% specificity, a median of approximately 7.1 months before onset. Sample size was not statistically predetermined, and investigators were not blinded to group allocation.

In the ophthalmopathy patients, disease was moderately to severely active, with a Clinical Activity Score of 3 or more, a NOSPECS grade of 4 or more, and a duration of less than 3 months. The study excluded patients with uncontrolled infections, other autoimmune diseases, pregnancy or lactation. Diagnoses relied on clinical symptoms, serum thyroxine and TRAb, thyroid ultrasound and orbital computed tomography. PBMCs were isolated from 10 ml of fresh peripheral blood by Ficoll-Paque density gradient centrifugation. Total RNA was extracted using Trizol reagent, and RNA quality was assessed on an Agilent 2100 Bioanalyzer. Germline trimming: 5 bases from V, 7 bases from J; junction bases outside gene matches: 8. The germline V gene yields ENHRY for CDR1 and SYGVKD for CDR2. The CDR3 sequence holds 14 residues, the cysteine and phenylalanine included. Only CDR3 DNA remains: 42 bases, in frame from the first base.

Amplification of TCR beta CDR3 regions was carried out from RNA transcripts. The first round of RT-PCR for the TCR CDR3 was performed with the HTBI primer set and the Qiagen OneStep RT-PCR kit. Libraries were constructed in a second round of multiplex PCR, after which size selection and purification were carried out. The libraries were sequenced on an Illumina HiSeq2000 using paired-end 100 bp reads. As for the authors' bioinformatics: SOAPnuke was used to process the raw data, with reads discarded if the reads contained adapters or uncalled bases, had a mean Phred below 15, or lacked an exact constant-primer or identifier match. COPE v1.2.5 was used to merge high-quality paired reads, and clonotypes were defined as unique nucleotide sequences. Clonotypes were aligned to IMGT TRBV, TRBD and TRBJ reference segments using MiTCR v1.1. Analysis was restricted to V-J combinations with a frequency above 0.0001, which covered about 99% of repertoires. A TCS score was defined as the ratio of F50 (clonal expansion) to E x V (chaos), with BLOSUM62-based TCRdist applied between CDR3 peptides within each V-J. Welch's t-statistics and random forest reduced approximately 520 V-J features to 13, which were used in a naive Bayes classifier (R e1071). The raw public reads went through TCRdb reprocessing: fastp at Q25, MiXCR clone calling, in-frame beta chains kept. Duplicate CDR3 protein sequences are folded into a single record with the most common DNA and genes. Here the V and J calls rest on TCRdb's processing, not on the authors' analysis. The sample table lists more than 500,000 distinct CDR3 sequences, 15% to 20% of them with a count of one. The leading ten clones occupy 25% to 30% of the sample.

This clonotype came up a few times. Which antigen it targets is not known. One base away there is no much larger clone; base qualities are not given. Sequencing was done on a sample of blood. The sequence came from a woman in her twenties or thirties with Graves' ophthalmopathy. Recombination joined TRBV10-3 with TRBJ1-5, and 7 junction bases match TRBD1. This receptor carries the CDR3 CAISTGAATQPQHF. The DNA sequence reads TGTGCCATCAGTACAGGGGCGGCGACACAGCCCCAGCATTTT.